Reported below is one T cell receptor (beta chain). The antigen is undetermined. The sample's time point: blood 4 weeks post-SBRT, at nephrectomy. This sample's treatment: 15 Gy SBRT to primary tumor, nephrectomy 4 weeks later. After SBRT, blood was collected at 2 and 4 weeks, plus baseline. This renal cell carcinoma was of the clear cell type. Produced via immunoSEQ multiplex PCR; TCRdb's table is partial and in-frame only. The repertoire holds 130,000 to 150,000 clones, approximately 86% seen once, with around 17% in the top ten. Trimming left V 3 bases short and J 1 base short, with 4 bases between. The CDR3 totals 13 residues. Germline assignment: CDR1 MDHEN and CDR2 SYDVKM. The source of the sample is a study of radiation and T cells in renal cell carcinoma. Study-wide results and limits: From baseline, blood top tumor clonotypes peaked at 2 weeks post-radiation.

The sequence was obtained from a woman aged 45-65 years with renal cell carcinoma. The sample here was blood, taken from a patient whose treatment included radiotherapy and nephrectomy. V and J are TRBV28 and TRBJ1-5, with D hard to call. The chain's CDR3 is CASSLDSNQPQHF. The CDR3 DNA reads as TGTGCCAGCAGTTTGGACAGCAATCAGCCCCAGCATTTT.